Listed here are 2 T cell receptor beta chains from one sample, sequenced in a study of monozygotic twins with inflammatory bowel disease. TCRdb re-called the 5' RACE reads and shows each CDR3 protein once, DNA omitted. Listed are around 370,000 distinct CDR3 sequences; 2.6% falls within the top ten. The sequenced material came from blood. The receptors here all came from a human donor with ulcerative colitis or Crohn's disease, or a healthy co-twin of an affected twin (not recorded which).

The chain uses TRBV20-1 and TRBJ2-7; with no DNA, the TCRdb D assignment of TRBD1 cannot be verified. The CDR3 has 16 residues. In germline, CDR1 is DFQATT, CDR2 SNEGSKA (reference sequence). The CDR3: CSARDRDTPFTYEQYF.

This CDR3 reads CASSRTSRTIISNTGELFF. The chain joins TRBV4-1 to TRBJ2-2; there is no DNA to check the TCRdb D call of TRBD2. Germline CDR1 MGHRA, CDR2 YSYEKL. This CDR3 has 19 residues.